These 19 T cell receptor beta chains share one sample of origin, sequenced in a study of T cells in Graves' hyperthyroidism and ophthalmopathy. RNA transcripts yielded amplified TCR beta CDR3 regions. The primer set for the first-round RT-PCR of the TCR CDR3 was HTBI. TCRdb passed the multiplex PCR reads through MiXCR, listing each CDR3 protein once. Counted here are about 400,000 distinct CDR3 sequences, under 15% occurring once; the ten biggest clones make up about 31%. The sequenced sample consisted of blood. The source of these receptors is a woman aged 25 to 39 with Graves' hyperthyroidism.

To note about this clonotype: A much bigger clone sits one base away, suggesting this may be a read error. This chain connects TRBV5-6 to TRBJ1-2; TRBD1 matches 7 bases. Germline CDR1 SGHDT, CDR2 YYEEEE. The trim removed 6 bases at V and 4 bases at J, leaving 6 bases unmatched. CDR3 size: 13 residues. The CDR3 spells CASTAGQSYGYTF. The CDR3 DNA follows: TGTGCCAGCACCGCGGGACAGAGCTATGGCTACACCTTC.

The chain joins TRBV28 to TRBJ1-5, with 9 nucleotides matching TRBD1. The germline gives CDR1 MDHEN, CDR2 SYDVKM. J lost 4 bases, V lost 6 bases, and 10 bases had no gene match. The CDR3 sequence is 16 residues long. CDR3: CASSPGTGSLNQPQHF. The CDR3 DNA reads TGTGCCAGCAGCCCCGGGACAGGGAGTCTAAATCAGCCCCAGCATTTT.

In its sample, this clonotype was seen many times. The V gene is TRBV12-3 or TRBV12-4, the J gene TRBJ2-1; D uncertain. This CDR3 has 15 residues. Trimming shortened V by 7 bases and J by 6 bases, and 19 bases separated the two germline ends. Here the CDR3 DNA reads TGTGCCAGCACCCACTACCAACCGGATTTCAATGAGCAGTTCTTC. Translated: CASTHYQPDFNEQFF.

The chain employs TRBV12-5 and TRBJ2-5, with 14 nucleotides matching TRBD2. This CDR3 is built from 17 residues. Germline values: CDR1 LGHNT, CDR2 FRNRAP. The V and J ends lost 7 bases and 5 bases, in that order; junction bases with no gene match: 12. The CDR3 protein is CASADQGTSGSFETQYF. The DNA of the CDR3 is TGTGCTAGTGCCGACCAAGGGACTAGCGGGAGTTTTGAGACCCAGTACTTC. Combining the CDR3 with reference TRBV12-5 and TRBJ2-5 gives the whole variable domain DARVTQTPRHKVTEMGQEVTMRCQPILGHNTVFWYRQTMMQGLELLAYFRNRAPLDDSGMPKDRFSAEMPDATLATLKIQPSEPRDSAVYFCASADQGTSGSFETQYFGPGTRLLVL.

The rearrangement uses TRBV6-1 and TRBJ2-7; tentatively, D is TRBD1 (7 bases). The germline V gene has CDR1 MNHNS and CDR2 SASEGT. Trimming cost V 6 bases and J 7 bases, with 16 bases left between them. The CDR3 is 13 amino acids. Here the CDR3 reads CASRAGQPGEQYF. In DNA, the CDR3 is TGTGCCAGCAGGGCGGGACAGCCCGGAGAGCAGTACTTC.

In this sample, this clonotype turned up many times. The V gene is TRBV9, the J gene TRBJ1-2, with D uncertain. CDR3 length: 11 amino acids. V lost 6 bases to trimming and J lost 3 bases, with 6 bases between them. Germline V gives CDR1 SGDLS, CDR2 YYNGEE. CDR3 sequence: CASTRDYGYTF. In nucleotides, the CDR3 is TGTGCCAGCACCAGAGACTATGGCTACACCTTC.

A remark on this clonotype: This may be a read error, as it is one base from a much larger clone. The rearrangement joins TRBV3-1 to TRBJ2-1; possibly TRBD2 for D (6 bases). CDR3 size: 14 residues. Trimming took off 4 bases at V and 13 bases at J, with 20 bases between the two ends. Germline V gives CDR1 LGHDT, CDR2 YNNKEL (reference sequence). The CDR3 coding sequence is TGTGCCAGCAGCCCTCGGACGGGAGTTGGGACCCAGTTCTTC. Amino acids: CASSPRTGVGTQFF.

This clonotype has a handful of counts. V usage is TRBV4-2 and J usage is TRBJ2-5; D remains ambiguous. CDR1 and CDR2 (germline): LGHNA, YNFKEQ. V was cut by 0 bases and J by 1 base, with 12 bases left in between. The CDR3 spans 16 residues. The CDR3 loop reads CASSQERQRTQETQYF. DNA of the CDR3: TGTGCCAGCAGCCAAGAGCGGCAGCGCACCCAAGAGACCCAGTACTTC.

This clonotype was counted ten times or more. The genes are TRBV12-3 or TRBV12-4 and TRBJ2-2; D might be TRBD1 (6 bases). Trimming removed 5 bases at V and 4 bases at J, with 11 bases between. The CDR3 covers 14 residues. As DNA, the CDR3 is TGTGCCAGCAGTACGCAGGGGAGCACCGGGGAGCTGTTTTTT. Translating it yields CASSTQGSTGELFF.

The sample holds a few counts of this clonotype. The chain carries TRBV18 and TRBJ2-7, with D possibly TRBD2 on 5 matching bases. The V gene's germline CDR1 is KGHSH and CDR2 LQKENI. Trimming left V 3 bases short and J 7 bases short, with 22 bases between. The CDR3 extends over 16 amino acids. CDR3 DNA sequence: TGTGCCAGCTCACCGACTACAACCGGGATCATGGGTGAGCAGTACTTC. Its protein is CASSPTTTGIMGEQYF.

Many counts were recorded for this clonotype. The CDR3: CASTRDSDYGYTF. The CDR3 nucleotides read TGTGCCAGCACCAGGGACAGCGACTATGGCTACACCTTC. The chain has TRBV6-2 or TRBV6-3 and TRBJ1-2; TRBD1 agrees at 7 bases. Germline assignment: CDR1 MNHEY and CDR2 SVGEGT. Unmatched junction bases numbered 5, after V lost 7 bases and J lost 3 bases. This CDR3 has 13 amino acids.

This clonotype has ten or more counts. This rearrangement joins TRBV20-1 to TRBJ2-5, with D maybe TRBD1 (5 bases). The germline CDR1 and CDR2 sequences are DFQATT and SNEGSKA (reference sequence). The CDR3 runs 14 residues. Trimming took off 4 bases at V and 5 bases at J, with 17 bases between the two ends. As DNA, the CDR3 is TGCAGTGCTAAGCCAGGGCCTCCTATCGAGACCCAGTACTTC. The encoded protein is CSAKPGPPIETQYF.

This clonotype has a handful of counts. V and J are TRBV19 and TRBJ1-1; TRBD1 is a possible D gene (5 bases). Trimming took 1 base from V and 1 from J, leaving 13 bases between them. Germline V gives CDR1 LNHDA, CDR2 SQIVND (reference sequence). This CDR3 comprises 16 residues. The CDR3 DNA sequence: TGTGCCAGTAGTATAGCCTCCGGGACGGCGAACACTGAAGCTTTCTTT. It yields the protein CASSIASGTANTEAFF.

The chain recombines TRBV20-1 with TRBJ2-5, with TRBD2 as a possible D gene (7 bases). The CDR3 consists of 18 residues. V was trimmed by 6 bases and J by 3 bases, leaving 29 bases between them. Germline loops: CDR1 DFQATT, CDR2 SNEGSKA (reference sequence). In DNA, the CDR3 is TGCAGTGCGGCAGGGGCCCATCTCAGCGGGGACCTGAAAGAGACCCAGTACTTC. It translates to CSAAGAHLSGDLKETQYF.

The chain employs TRBV7-2 and TRBJ2-7, with 11 bases matching TRBD2. The ends lost 1 base at V and 7 bases at J; junction bases unmatched: 6. This CDR3 contains 15 residues. Germline V CDR1 and CDR2: SGHTA, FQGNSA. In DNA, the CDR3 is TGTGCCAGCAGCTTAGAAACTAGCGGGAGAAAGGAGCAGTACTTC. This encodes CASSLETSGRKEQYF.

This clonotype was seen a handful of times. The chain couples TRBV30 to TRBJ2-6, with 7 bases identical to TRBD1. CDR3 length equals 18 residues. Trimming cost V 0 bases and J 0 bases; bases outside gene matches: 8. Germline CDR1 and CDR2: GTSNPN and SVGIG (reference sequence). CDR3: CAWSVYEGAYSGANVLTF. In DNA form, the CDR3 reads TGTGCCTGGAGTGTATACGAGGGGGCGTACTCTGGGGCCAACGTCCTGACTTTC.

This clonotype showed up just once. This sequence joins TRBV6-2 or TRBV6-3 and TRBJ2-3; TRBD2 matches at 9 bases. The CDR3 loop spans 14 amino acids. Germline loops: CDR1 MNHEY, CDR2 SVGEGT. V was clipped by 2 bases and J by 5 bases; unmatched bases: 2. CDR3 DNA sequence: TGTGCCAGCAGTTACCCAGCGGGAGGAGATACGCAGTATTTT. It is translated as CASSYPAGGDTQYF.

This clonotype has a count of ten or more. The gene calls are TRBV3-1 and TRBJ1-4; TRBD1 matches 7 bases. The CDR3 loop spans 13 amino acids. Germline lookup yields CDR1 LGHDT and CDR2 YNNKEL (reference sequence). Losses at the gene ends were 5 bases for V and 7 bases for J; bases not matched to a gene: 4. The CDR3 DNA reads as TGTGCCAGCAGCGACCAGGGGGGTGAAAAACTGTTTTTT. Translation gives CASSDQGGEKLFF.

This clonotype has only a few counts. A much larger clone is a single base away; this may be a read error. The chain has TRBV30 and TRBJ1-5, with D uncertain. This CDR3 has 13 amino acids. Trimming took off 2 bases at V and 3 bases at J, with 8 bases between the two ends. CDR1 and CDR2 from the germline V gene are GTSNPN and SVGIG (reference sequence). CDR3 bases: TGTGCCTGGAGTCAACAGTCCAATCAGCCCCAGCATTTT. As protein: CAWSQQSNQPQHF.